Shown below are 5 T cell receptor beta chains from a single sample sequenced in a study of blood T cell repertoires in COVID-19. Sequencing was performed with immunoSEQ multiplex PCR; in TCRdb, only in-frame clones are kept and a portion is missing. The sample has around 500,000 clones; roughly nine tenths are singletons. Sequencing input: PBMCs or T cells enriched from blood (not recorded which). The receptor set was obtained from a woman in her sixties who had recovered from COVID-19.

This chain joins TRBV27 and TRBJ1-3, with TRBD1 identical over 9 bases. Germline V gene data show CDR1 as MNHEY and CDR2 as SMNVEV (reference sequence). The junction had 0 bases not matched to a gene; V was cut back by 2 bases and J by 7 bases. CDR3 size: 13 residues. Here the CDR3 reads CASSLGQGNTIYF. CDR3 nucleotides: TGTGCCAGCAGTTTAGGACAGGGGAACACCATATATTTT.

The chain links TRBV7-2 to TRBJ2-7; a weak D match, TRBD2 (5 bases). This CDR3 is built from 13 residues. V dropped 4 bases and J dropped 7 bases, with 14 bases sitting between them. CDR1 and CDR2 (germline): SGHTA, FQGNSA. CDR3 protein: CASSSYPRGEQYF. CDR3 sequence (DNA): TGTGCCAGCAGCTCCTACCCCCGGGGAGAGCAGTACTTC.

This chain links TRBV24-1 with TRBJ1-3; D is unclear. The CDR3 covers 14 residues. Trimming stripped 8 bases from V and 0 bases from J, with 10 bases between. Germline V gene data show CDR1 as KGHDR and CDR2 as SFDVKD. CDR3 DNA: TGTGCCACCAAAATGCGGGGCTCTGGAAACACCATATATTTT. It is translated as CATKMRGSGNTIYF.

This sequence joins TRBV30 and TRBJ1-2, with a tentative D call TRBD1 (5 bases). V shed 4 bases and J shed 3 bases, with 6 bases lying between them. This CDR3 comprises 11 residues. CDR1 is GTSNPN, CDR2 SVGIG, per germline (reference sequence). The CDR3 nucleotides are TGTGCCTGGATCAGGGACTATGGCTACACCTTC. This sequence encodes CAWIRDYGYTF.

Here the CDR3 reads CASSLGAPQETQYF. The CDR3 DNA sequence: TGTGCCAGCAGCTTAGGGGCCCCCCAAGAGACCCAGTACTTC. The J gene is TRBJ2-5, the V gene TRBV7-2; the D is unclear. The germline CDR1 and CDR2 sequences are SGHTA and FQGNSA. This CDR3 has 14 amino acids. The V and J ends lost 1 base and 1 base respectively, with 7 bases between them.